This T cell receptor beta chain was found in a study of blood T cell repertoires in COVID-19. For the study at large: T cells, B-cell-depleted T cells, or PBMCs supplied cDNA or gDNA.

Libraries were prepared by immunoSEQ multiplex PCR; TCRdb keeps only in-frame clonotypes and omits some of them. There are around 40,000 clones in the sample; approximately 91% occur only once, and roughly 21% lies in the top ten. The sequencing input was peripheral blood. The sequence was collected from a man in his fifties with active COVID-19.

The DNA for the CDR3 is TGTGCCAGCAGCTTAGACCCCGGGACTAGCGACCAAGAGACCCAGTACTTC. Its protein is CASSLDPGTSDQETQYF. The V call is TRBV11-3, the J call TRBJ2-5, with TRBD2 matching over 10 bases. V lost 0 bases to trimming and J lost 0 bases; unmatched junction nucleotides: 4. Looked up from germline, CDR1 is SGHNT and CDR2 is YENEEA. This CDR3 has 17 residues.